What follows are 17 T cell receptor beta chains derived from one specimen sequenced in a study of cytomegalovirus exposure and HLA in healthy donors. In the PCR, 60 Vbeta and 13 Jbeta primers were used. Repertoires were generated with immunoSEQ multiplex PCR, while TCRdb's copy carries only in-frame clones and drops some. The profile covers about 170,000 clones, with about 80% appearing a single time and over 2% taken by the ten largest. The sequenced sample consisted of PBMCs. These TCRs come from a female donor in good health and CMV-seronegative.

This sequence joins TRBV4-2 and TRBJ1-1; D not resolved. From germline, CDR1 is LGHNA and CDR2 YNFKEQ. V lost 4 bases, J lost 1 base, and 16 bases lay in between. CDR3 length equals 16 residues. CDR3 sequence: CASSPLELEANTEAFF. CDR3 nucleotides: TGTGCCAGCAGCCCGCTGGAACTCGAGGCGAACACTGAAGCTTTCTTT.

The rearrangement links TRBV5-1 to TRBJ2-7; 9 bases match TRBD1. This CDR3 is 15 amino acids long. After removal of 0 bases from V and 4 bases from J, the junction contained 5 bases not matched to a gene. Germline values: CDR1 SGHRS, CDR2 YFSETQ. CDR3 DNA sequence: TGCGCCAGCAGCTTGGCGGGGACAGGGCTATACGAGCAGTACTTC. It translates to CASSLAGTGLYEQYF. Supplemented by reference TRBV5-1 and TRBJ2-7, the full variable domain reads KAGVTQTPRYLIKTRGQQVTLSCSPISGHRSVSWYQQTPGQGLQFLFEYFSETQRNKGNFPGRFSGRQFSNSRSEMNVSTLELGDSALYLCASSLAGTGLYEQYFGPGTRLTVT.

The rearrangement links TRBV6-1 to TRBJ2-2; 10 bases agree with TRBD1. This CDR3 is built from 14 residues. Looked up from germline, CDR1 is MNHNS and CDR2 is SASEGT. Trimming at V came to 4 bases and at J to 4 bases, leaving 0 bases not matched to a gene. This CDR3 is CASSGTGGTGELFF. In DNA, the CDR3 is TGTGCCAGCAGTGGGACAGGGGGCACCGGGGAGCTGTTTTTT.

The J gene is TRBJ2-1, the V gene TRBV2, with 9 positions matching TRBD2. The germline gives CDR1 SNHLY, CDR2 FYNNEI. The CDR3 runs 15 residues. V was pared by 6 bases and J by 2 bases, with 5 bases of the junction left unmatched. The CDR3 loop is CASRETSGAYNEQFF. CDR3 DNA: TGTGCCAGCAGGGAGACTAGCGGAGCCTACAATGAGCAGTTCTTC.

This clone has only one observation. This rearrangement joins TRBV18 to TRBJ2-1; 8 bases line up with TRBD1. The germline gives CDR1 KGHSH, CDR2 LQKENI. The CDR3 has 14 amino acids. V lost 2 bases, J lost 4 bases, and 1 base stayed unmatched. This chain's CDR3 is CASSPGQGYNEQFF. The CDR3 coding sequence is TGTGCCAGCTCACCAGGACAGGGTTACAATGAGCAGTTCTTC.

The chain has TRBV10-3 and TRBJ1-2, with TRBD1 as a possible D gene (6 bases). V was shortened by 9 bases and J by 7 bases, with 18 bases between the two germline ends. This CDR3 region has 13 residues. CDR1 is ENHRY, CDR2 SYGVKD, per germline. The CDR3 region has the DNA TGTGCCATTGAAAAGACAGGCCTCCCTGGCTACACCTTC. Protein: CAIEKTGLPGYTF.

The chain employs TRBV7-9 and TRBJ1-6; no clear D gene. CDR1 and CDR2 (germline): SEHNR, FQNEAQ (reference sequence). The length of the CDR3 is 17 residues. V was cut by 5 bases and J by 0 bases, with 14 bases left in between. The CDR3 spells CASSSVGGSSYNSPLHF. CDR3 nucleotide sequence: TGTGCCAGCAGCAGCGTCGGTGGAAGCTCCTATAATTCACCCCTCCACTTT.

This clone came up a few times. The chain links TRBV19 to TRBJ1-2; 8 bases are a match to TRBD1. CDR3 length equals 15 residues. Trimming took 5 bases from V and 2 from J; bases not matched to a gene: 7. The germline V gene encodes CDR1 LNHDA and CDR2 SQIVND (reference sequence). CDR3 loop: CASSYWDRTNYGYTF. Written as DNA, the CDR3 is TGTGCCAGTAGTTACTGGGACAGGACCAACTATGGCTACACCTTC. The full variable domain, its missing parts supplied by reference TRBV19 and TRBJ1-2, is DGGITQSPKYLFRKEGQNVTLSCEQNLNHDAMYWYRQDPGQGLRLIYYSQIVNDFQKGDIAEGYSVSREKKESFPLTVTSAQKNPTAFYLCASSYWDRTNYGYTFGSGTRLTVV.

This chain connects TRBV4-1 to TRBJ1-5; 12 bases fit TRBD1. Germline trimming cut 4 bases from V and 7 bases from J; bases unmatched to any gene: 11. The CDR3 is 17 amino acids. Germline V lookup: CDR1 MGHRA, CDR2 YSYEKL. In DNA, the CDR3 is TGCGCCAGCAGCCCAAACGCCGGGACAGGGGGCCGACAGCCCCAGCATTTT. It yields the protein CASSPNAGTGGRQPQHF.

The chain is built from TRBV5-1 and TRBJ1-1, with 9 bases matching TRBD1. This CDR3 has 14 amino acids. J lost 1 base, V lost 4 bases, and 2 bases had no gene match. Germline CDR1 and CDR2: SGHRS and YFSETQ. The CDR3 DNA reads TGCGCCAGCAGCCGGGACAGGGCGAACACTGAAGCTTTCTTT. Amino acids: CASSRDRANTEAFF.

The chain links TRBV4-2 to TRBJ1-1; perhaps TRBD1 as D (6 bases). The germline CDR1 and CDR2 sequences are LGHNA and YNFKEQ. V was shortened by 4 bases and J by 2 bases, with 17 bases between the two germline ends. The CDR3 extends over 16 amino acids. For the CDR3, the DNA is TGTGCCAGCAGCCCGTCCCCGGGACACCCTAACACTGAAGCTTTCTTT. It is translated as CASSPSPGHPNTEAFF.

V gene TRBV30 combines with J gene TRBJ2-7, with D possibly matching TRBD1 (7 bases). Trimming pared 5 bases from V and 1 base from J, leaving 12 bases between. From germline, CDR1 is GTSNPN and CDR2 SVGIG (reference sequence). This CDR3 is built from 13 residues. The CDR3 coding sequence is TGTGCCTGGGGGCGGGGACAGTCCTACGAGCAGTACTTC. Translating it yields CAWGRGQSYEQYF.

The V gene is TRBV30, the J gene TRBJ1-2, with D possibly matching TRBD1 (5 bases). The CDR3 is 15 residues long. Germline CDR1 is GTSNPN and CDR2 is SVGIG (reference sequence). The ends were cut back, 3 bases at V and 4 bases at J, with 18 bases in the middle. CDR3 loop: CAWRTDWGAGYGYTF. The DNA of the CDR3 is TGTGCCTGGAGAACTGACTGGGGCGCCGGCTATGGCTACACCTTC.

The table lists this clone with a count of one. The J gene is TRBJ1-1, the V gene TRBV2; 9 bases match TRBD1. This CDR3 contains 14 residues. Germline assignment: CDR1 SNHLY and CDR2 FYNNEI. V lost 5 bases and J lost 4; bases outside the gene matches: 5. CDR3 sequence: CASSSQGAGTEAFF. CDR3 in DNA: TGTGCCAGCAGTTCACAGGGGGCCGGCACTGAAGCTTTCTTT.

This sequence joins TRBV5-1 and TRBJ1-1; weak D call: TRBD1 (5 bases). Germline CDR1 is SGHRS and CDR2 is YFSETQ. V lost 0 bases to trimming and J lost 8 bases, with 17 bases between them. This CDR3 region has 15 residues. CDR3 region: CASSLERGVFTEAFF. The CDR3, as DNA: TGCGCCAGCAGCTTGGAGCGGGGGGTTTTTACCGAAGCTTTCTTT. Combining the CDR3 with reference TRBV5-1 and TRBJ1-1 gives the whole variable domain KAGVTQTPRYLIKTRGQQVTLSCSPISGHRSVSWYQQTPGQGLQFLFEYFSETQRNKGNFPGRFSGRQFSNSRSEMNVSTLELGDSALYLCASSLERGVFTEAFFGQGTRLTVV.

This clone was counted between two and nine times. V usage is TRBV6-5 and J usage is TRBJ1-5, with D hard to call. Germline assignment: CDR1 MNHEY and CDR2 SVGAGI. The CDR3 runs 14 residues. With 4 bases removed from V and 5 bases from J, the gap between germline ends came to 12 bases. The CDR3 reads CASSSAGLYQPQHF. For the CDR3, the DNA is TGTGCCAGCAGTTCTGCAGGATTGTATCAGCCCCAGCATTTT.

This CDR3 is CASSVGASGGAWETQYF. CDR3 coding DNA: TGTGCCAGCAGCGTGGGGGCTAGCGGGGGGGCCTGGGAGACCCAGTACTTC. V is TRBV9 and J is TRBJ2-5; 12 nucleotides match TRBD2. Germline lookup yields CDR1 SGDLS and CDR2 YYNGEE. The CDR3 is 17 residues long. Germline trimming cut 2 bases from V and 5 bases from J; bases unmatched to any gene: 10. Using reference TRBV9 and TRBJ2-5 for the parts outside the CDR3, the full variable domain is DSGVTQTPKHLITATGQRVTLRCSPRSGDLSVYWYQQSLDQGLQFLIQYYNGEERAKGNILERFSAQQFPDLHSELNLSSLELGDSALYFCASSVGASGGAWETQYFGPGTRLLVL.